This TCR beta chain emerged from a study of monozygotic twins with inflammatory bowel disease. Making each TCR library took 3,000 to 4,500 ng of total RNA. Eight cDNA synthesis reactions were run for every sample. During cDNA synthesis, UMIs that each contained a 6-nucleotide sample barcode were added by means of template switching. TCRdb re-called the 5' RACE reads and catalogs CDR3 proteins one per entry, DNA excluded. This repertoire comprises around 370,000 distinct CDR3 sequences; its ten largest clones make up 2% to 3%. The CDR3 runs 13 residues. Someone took a 2.5 ml blood sample from each of the donors.

This clonotype was obtained from a human donor with ulcerative colitis or Crohn's disease, or a healthy co-twin of an affected twin (not recorded which). The V gene is TRBV12-3 or TRBV12-4, the J gene TRBJ2-5; TCRdb's D call, TRBD1, is unchecked because there is no DNA. Sample: blood. CDR3 loop: CASSHDRAVTQYF.